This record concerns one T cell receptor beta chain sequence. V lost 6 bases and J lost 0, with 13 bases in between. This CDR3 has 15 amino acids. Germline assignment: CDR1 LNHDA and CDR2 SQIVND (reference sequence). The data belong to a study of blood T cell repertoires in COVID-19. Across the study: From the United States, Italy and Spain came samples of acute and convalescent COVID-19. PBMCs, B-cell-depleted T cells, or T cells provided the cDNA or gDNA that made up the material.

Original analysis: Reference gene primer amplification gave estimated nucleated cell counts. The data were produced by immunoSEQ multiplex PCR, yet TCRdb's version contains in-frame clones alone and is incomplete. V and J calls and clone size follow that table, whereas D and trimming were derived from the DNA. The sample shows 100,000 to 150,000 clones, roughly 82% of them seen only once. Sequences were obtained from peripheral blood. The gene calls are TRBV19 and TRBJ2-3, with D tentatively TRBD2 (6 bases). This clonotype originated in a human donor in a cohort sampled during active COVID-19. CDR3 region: CASRITSRSTDTQYF. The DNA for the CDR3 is TGTGCCAGTAGGATAACTAGCAGAAGCACAGATACGCAGTATTTT.